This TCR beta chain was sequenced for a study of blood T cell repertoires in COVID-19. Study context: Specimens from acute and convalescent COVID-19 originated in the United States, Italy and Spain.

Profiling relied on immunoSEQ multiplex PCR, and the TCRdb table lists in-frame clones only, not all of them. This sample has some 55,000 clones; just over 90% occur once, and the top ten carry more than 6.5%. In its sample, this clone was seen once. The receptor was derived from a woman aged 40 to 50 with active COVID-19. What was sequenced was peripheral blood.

CDR3 sequence: CASSSQGSYNSPLHF. The CDR3 coding sequence is TGTGCCAGTAGCTCACAGGGTTCCTATAATTCACCCCTCCACTTT. The chain links TRBV19 to TRBJ1-6; weak D call: TRBD1 (6 bases). Trimming took 6 bases from V and 1 from J, leaving 10 bases between them. The germline V gene has CDR1 LNHDA and CDR2 SQIVND (reference sequence). CDR3 length: 15 residues.